This T cell receptor beta chain stems from a study of blood T cell repertoires in COVID-19. Turning to the study itself: The United States, Italy and Spain provided the acute and convalescent COVID-19 samples. Nucleic acid was either cDNA or gDNA, and it came from T cells, B-cell-depleted T cells, or PBMCs.

Trimming took 5 bases from V and 3 from J, leaving 9 bases between them. Germline lookup yields CDR1 SGHNT and CDR2 YYREEE (reference sequence). This CDR3 is 12 amino acids long. As handled by the study authors: Counts of nucleated cells, estimated from reference gene primer amplification, were obtained. The method was immunoSEQ multiplex PCR; TCRdb's version includes in-frame clones alone and lacks a portion of them. The D gene and trimming were derived from the DNA, and the V and J assignments and clone size from that table. The sample consists of roughly 190,000 clones, over 80% of them appearing once. Patients at the Seattle site were enrolled during active infection and followed longitudinally.

Material for sequencing was peripheral blood. The gene calls are TRBV5-4 and TRBJ2-7; TRBD1 might be the D (5 bases). The clonotype was recovered from a woman aged 60-75 years with COVID-19, enrolled during active disease. The CDR3 spells CASSSQGYEQYV. In nucleotides, the CDR3 is TGTGCCAGCAGTTCCCAGGGCTACGAGCAGTACGTC.